This TCR beta chain was recovered during a study of blood T cells in healthy people across ages. General study results and limits: More naive CD4+ cells and higher diversity were found in long-lived than in aged donors.

A sample-barcoded 5' primer and a J-beta primer mix were used in a second PCR of roughly 7 to 11 cycles. Every cDNA was tagged by a template-switch adaptor with 12 random nucleotides. TCRdb ran MiXCR on the 5' RACE reads and lists one entry per CDR3 protein. Found here are some 1.7 million distinct CDR3 sequences, 28% of them singletons; the top ten hold 6.5% to 8.5%. Aged about 6 to 90, donors were systemically healthy Caucasians from Russia. Each sample had at least 6 million PBMCs isolated. On this clonotype itself: Its antigen remains unknown.

Germline V gene data show CDR1 as LGHDT and CDR2 as YNNKEL (reference sequence). This CDR3 has 15 amino acids. With 7 bases clipped from V and 6 bases from J, the junction kept 9 bases outside the gene matches. This TCR derives from a woman in her thirties in good health. The chain is built from TRBV3-1 and TRBJ2-7; TRBD2 agrees at 13 bases. The material sequenced was blood. The CDR3 sequence is CASTLRTSGRSEQYF. The CDR3 DNA reads as TGTGCCAGCACCCTGAGGACTAGCGGGAGATCCGAGCAGTACTTC.